The sequence of this TCR beta chain was determined in a study of identifying expanded T cells in peripheral blood (dated by TCRdb to between 2019 and 2020). Looking at the study overall: Technical replicates were generated by sequencing separate aliquots of the same genomic DNA pool, with four replicates compared pairwise.

From V the trimming removes 4 bases and from J it removes 2 bases, while the gene matches leave 4 bases of the junction unaccounted for. CDR1 SGHTA and CDR2 FQGTGA were looked up in the germline V gene. Including cysteine and phenylalanine, the CDR3 has 16 amino acids. The CDR3 DNA has 48 bases and is translated from base 1. TCRbeta CDR3 regions were profiled by bias-controlled multiplex PCR amplification of genomic DNA with the immunoSEQ Assay. In the authors' own workflow: The absolute abundance of each unique TCRbeta CDR3 region was quantified after sequences were collapsed and filtered. Differential abundance was tested with a binomial (Fisher-equivalent) model and with a beta-binomial model adding time-dependent variance fitted from healthy donors. Any clone with fewer than 5 combined templates was excluded, and a clone was called differentially abundant if its Benjamini-Hochberg FDR was below 0.01. The form v = (b*log(k)+a)^2 was used to model beta-binomial variance as a function of total template count across the two samples. Not all clones reach the TCRdb copy of this immuneACCESS table, which keeps in-frame sequences only. Checked studies attribute under half of the gap to unresolved V genes and leave the rest unexplained. The V and J calls and clone size were taken over from that table, and D and trimming were inferred from the DNA. The sample table lists around 130,000 clones, about 86% of them with a count of one. The top ten clones comprise approximately 8% of the sample.

During the collection period, no immune events, such as infections, were documented for the healthy donors. Blood repertoires from healthy donors were used as a training cohort for calibrating time-dependent variance in a beta-binomial model of differential abundance of T-cell clones. The training cohort included approximately 10 healthy donors, of whom 3 were female and 7 were male. The donors were between roughly 29 and 65 years old, with an average age of roughly 40 years. Obtained from a commercial supplier, whole blood was collected from each healthy donor at three time points set two to three weeks apart. For immunosequencing, genomic DNA was extracted from whole blood that had not been sorted. Overall study results and their limits: Across all healthy donors, variance in clone template counts between approximately two-week samples was found to increase significantly with total template count. The authors expected that over much longer intervals, such as months to years, biological variance in healthy repertoires might increase even further. The binomial model flagged about 1.2 differentially abundant clones between technical replicates, compared with 15 to 17 over roughly 2 weeks and 19 to 20 over about 4 weeks. Both the number of clones called differentially abundant and the false-positive rate were significantly reduced by the beta-binomial model across all healthy-donor time intervals.

Turning to this clone: Its target antigen remains unknown. Nothing much larger sits one base from this clone, and base qualities are not available.

The material sequenced was blood. This sequence uses TRBV7-3 and TRBJ2-2; 10 bases in the junction line up with TRBD1. This sequence was found in a person between 18 and 75 years old in good health. The DNA sequence follows: TGTGCCAGCAGCTCCGGACAGGGGGACAACACCGGGGAGCTGTTTTTT. This gives the protein CASSSGQGDNTGELFF. Full variable domain (CDR3 extended with the reference TRBV7-3 and TRBJ2-2 proteins): GAGVSQTPSNKVTEKGKYVELRCDPISGHTALYWYRQSLGQGPEFLIYFQGTGAADDSGLPNDRFFAVRPEGSVSTLKIQRTERGDSAVYLCASSSGQGDNTGELFFGEGSRLTVL.